Below, 27 T cell receptor beta chains from the same sample are listed, as sequenced in a study of cytomegalovirus exposure and HLA in healthy donors. Primers for the PCR totalled 60 Vbeta and 13 Jbeta. Only in-frame clones appear in the TCRdb table, and some are missing; sequencing was by immunoSEQ multiplex PCR. The data hold about 200,000 clones, with about 13% observed a single time. The sample comprised PBMCs. These receptors were obtained from a man in his forties or fifties in good health and CMV-seropositive.

CDR3: CASMGGGADEQYV. The CDR3 DNA reads as TGTGCCAGCATGGGCGGGGGGGCGGACGAGCAGTACGTC. The chain is built from TRBV21-1 and TRBJ2-7; the table names TRBD2, a call not compared with the DNA. TRBV21-1 is designated a pseudogene. The CDR3 length is 13 residues.

There are a few counts of this clone. The chain uses TRBV20-1 and TRBJ1-2; D perhaps matches TRBD1 (5 bases). Trimming took off 3 bases at V and 5 bases at J, with 7 bases between the two ends. Germline-derived CDR1 and CDR2 are DFQATT and SNEGSKA (reference sequence). The CDR3 spans 11 residues. The CDR3 protein is CSASRQYGYTF. The CDR3 DNA is TGCAGTGCTAGTCGACAGTATGGCTACACCTTC.

V and J are TRBV4-3 and TRBJ2-4; D is ambiguous. V was cut by 0 bases and J by 10 bases, with 4 bases left in between. This CDR3 has 11 residues. Germline V CDR1 and CDR2: LGHNA, YSLEER. The CDR3 DNA reads as TGCGCCAGCAGCCAAGACAGGATTCAGTACTTC. It encodes CASSQDRIQYF.

This clone has more than one count but fewer than ten. V gene TRBV29-1 combines with J gene TRBJ2-2; 8 nucleotides match TRBD1. The CDR3 is 15 residues long. CDR1 is SQVTM and CDR2 is ANQGSEA in the germline V gene. V lost 6 bases to trimming and J lost 1 base; unmatched junction nucleotides: 7. Written as DNA, the CDR3 is TGCAGCGTGCCCCAAGGACAGGGGAACACCGGGGAGCTGTTTTTT. This encodes CSVPQGQGNTGELFF.

The V gene is TRBV18, the J gene TRBJ2-5; tentative D call: TRBD1 (6 bases). CDR1 and CDR2 (germline): KGHSH, LQKENI. This CDR3 comprises 14 residues. The V gene lost 3 bases and the J gene lost 3 bases, with 11 bases spanning the gap. In DNA form, the CDR3 reads TGTGCCAGCTCACCCGCATCAGGGGAAGAGACCCAGTACTTC. Translation gives CASSPASGEETQYF.

This clone was counted between two and nine times. J is TRBJ1-1 and V is TRBV5-1; 7 bases line up with TRBD1. J gave up 0 bases and V 0 bases, and 5 bases lay outside the gene matches. The CDR3 is 16 residues long. CDR1 is SGHRS, CDR2 YFSETQ, per germline. In DNA form, the CDR3 reads TGCGCCAGCAGCTTGGGGCCAACAGGGGTGAACACTGAAGCTTTCTTT. Its translation is CASSLGPTGVNTEAFF.

V and J are TRBV11-2 and TRBJ2-3; TRBD2 matches at 10 bases. V was pared by 1 base and J by 2 bases, with 6 bases of the junction left unmatched. Germline values: CDR1 SGHAT, CDR2 FQNNGV. This CDR3 is built from 17 residues. This CDR3 reads CASSLVTSGSLTDTQYF. The CDR3 bases are TGTGCCAGCAGCTTAGTGACTAGCGGGTCGCTCACAGATACGCAGTATTTT. Full variable domain (remainder filled in from reference TRBV11-2 and TRBJ2-3): EAGVAQSPRYKIIEKRQSVAFWCNPISGHATLYWYQQILGQGPKLLIQFQNNGVVDDSQLPKDRFSAERLKGVDSTLKIQPAKLEDSAVYLCASSLVTSGSLTDTQYFGPGTRLTVL.

The chain joins TRBV9 to TRBJ2-3; D remains ambiguous. Trimming stripped 4 bases from V and 0 bases from J, with 12 bases between. Germline V CDR1 and CDR2: SGDLS, YYNGEE. The CDR3 totals 15 residues. The CDR3 region has the DNA TGTGCCAGCAGCCCGAGGCAACTGAGCACAGATACGCAGTATTTT. Its translation: CASSPRQLSTDTQYF.

This rearrangement joins TRBV5-6 to TRBJ1-2; 9 bases match TRBD1. This CDR3 region has 14 residues. Trimming took 5 bases from V and 4 from J; bases not matched to a gene: 6. The germline V gene has CDR1 SGHDT and CDR2 YYEEEE. This CDR3 is CASREGQGTYGYTF. Here the CDR3 DNA reads TGTGCCAGCAGGGAGGGACAGGGTACCTATGGCTACACCTTC.

This clone occurred a few times. The chain is built from TRBV6-1 and TRBJ1-6; D remains unclear. Trimming pared 3 bases from V and 9 bases from J, leaving 6 bases between. CDR1 is MNHNS and CDR2 is SASEGT in the germline V gene. The CDR3 is made up of 12 amino acids. In DNA, the CDR3 is TGTGCCAGCAGTGAGGGCCCTTCACCCCTCCACTTT. Protein product: CASSEGPSPLHF.

This clone was counted only a few times. V is TRBV29-1 and J is TRBJ1-1; no clear D. This CDR3 region has 12 residues. Between the trimmed V and J ends, which lost 6 bases and 0 bases, there was a span of 8 bases. In germline, CDR1 is SQVTM, CDR2 ANQGSEA. The CDR3 loop reads CSVNQVNTEAFF. CDR3 nucleotides: TGCAGCGTGAATCAGGTGAACACTGAAGCTTTCTTT. The variable domain in full, with the rest retrieved from reference TRBV29-1 and TRBJ1-1, is SAVISQKPSRDICQRGTSLTIQCQVDSQVTMMFWYRQQPGQSLTLIATANQGSEATYESGFVIDKFPISRPNLTFSTLTVSNMSPEDSSIYLCSVNQVNTEAFFGQGTRLTVV.

This clone occurred a few times. V usage is TRBV15 and J usage is TRBJ1-6; D uncertain. The V end was cut by 0 bases, the J end by 2 bases, with 11 bases between. This CDR3 is 17 amino acids long. From germline, CDR1 is LNHNV and CDR2 YYDKDF (reference sequence). The CDR3 loop is CATSRDFASAYNSPLHF. In nucleotides, the CDR3 is TGTGCCACCAGCAGAGATTTCGCGAGCGCCTATAATTCACCCCTCCACTTT.

There are a few counts of this clone. The CDR3 here is CASRIVLGQAKSYEQYV. CDR3 sequence (DNA): TGTGCAAGTCGGATAGTTTTGGGACAGGCTAAGTCCTACGAGCAGTACGTC. The chain is built from TRBV12-2 and TRBJ2-7; whether TRBD1, the table's D call, matches the DNA was not checked. TRBV12-2 counts as a pseudogene. CDR3 length equals 17 residues.

The chain employs TRBV6-1 and TRBJ1-6; D perhaps matches TRBD1 (5 bases). Trimming pared 4 bases from V and 2 bases from J, leaving 12 bases between. Germline V CDR1 and CDR2: MNHNS, SASEGT. The CDR3 has 16 amino acids. CDR3 amino acids: CASSAQQGAYNSPLHF. The CDR3 DNA follows: TGTGCCAGCAGTGCGCAGCAGGGCGCCTATAATTCACCCCTCCACTTT.

The table lists this clone with a few counts. V gene TRBV6-1 combines with J gene TRBJ1-1; 7 bases align to TRBD1. Germline lookup yields CDR1 MNHNS and CDR2 SASEGT. The CDR3 runs to 11 residues. V lost 11 bases, J lost 4 bases, and 4 bases stayed unmatched. CDR3 loop: CAGGQFTEAFF. CDR3 DNA sequence: TGTGCCGGGGGACAGTTCACTGAAGCTTTCTTT.

The chain is built from TRBV5-1 and TRBJ2-3, with D tentatively TRBD1 (6 bases). Germline V lookup: CDR1 SGHRS, CDR2 YFSETQ. This CDR3 has 15 residues. The V end was cut by 0 bases, the J end by 1 base, with 9 bases between. CDR3 sequence (DNA): TGCGCCAGCAGCTTGGAACAGGGAGGCACAGATACGCAGTATTTT. It codes for CASSLEQGGTDTQYF.

This clone turned up a few times. The genes are TRBV12-5 and TRBJ2-5, with 7 positions matching TRBD1. V was clipped by 6 bases and J by 9 bases; unmatched bases: 7. CDR1 and CDR2 from the germline V gene are LGHNT and FRNRAP. This CDR3 comprises 12 residues. The CDR3 here is CASGTGDGAQYF. The CDR3 DNA reads TGTGCTAGTGGCACAGGGGATGGGGCCCAGTACTTC.

The table lists this clone with a few counts. The rearrangement joins TRBV11-2 to TRBJ2-3, with 7 bases identical to TRBD2. CDR3 length equals 16 residues. CDR1 is SGHAT, CDR2 FQNNGV, per germline. V dropped 3 bases and J dropped 0; count of bases not matched to a gene: 6. Here the CDR3 DNA reads TGTGCCAGCAGCTTCGGTCTAGCGGCTAGCACAGATACGCAGTATTTT. This translates into CASSFGLAASTDTQYF.

This clone was seen a handful of times. The V and J genes are TRBV2 and TRBJ1-2, with D perhaps TRBD1 (5 bases). V lost 8 bases and J lost 0, with 13 bases in between. Germline V gene data show CDR1 as SNHLY and CDR2 as FYNNEI. The CDR3 contains 14 residues. CDR3 DNA sequence: TGTGCCAGCCGACAAGGACACTCTAACTATGGCTACACCTTC. Translation gives CASRQGHSNYGYTF.

In this sample, this clone turned up a few times. CDR3 DNA sequence: TGCGCCAGCAGCTTGGTGGGACAAATGCAAGAGACCCAGTACTTC. Translation gives CASSLVGQMQETQYF. This chain joins TRBV5-1 and TRBJ2-5; tentatively, D is TRBD1 (6 bases). CDR3 length equals 15 residues. Deletions cut 0 bases from V and 2 bases from J, with 11 bases between. The germline CDR1 and CDR2 sequences are SGHRS and YFSETQ.

This clone was counted at least ten times. The CDR3 nucleotides are TGCGCCAGCAGCCCCGGACTAGCGGGGGGGCGGGGAGATACGCAGTATTTT. As protein: CASSPGLAGGRGDTQYF. V usage is TRBV5-1 and J usage is TRBJ2-3; 15 bases match TRBD2. Per the germline V gene, CDR1 is SGHRS and CDR2 is YFSETQ. CDR3 size: 17 residues. J lost 5 bases, V lost 4 bases, and 8 bases had no gene match. The full variable domain, with the rest looked up from reference TRBV5-1 and TRBJ2-3, is KAGVTQTPRYLIKTRGQQVTLSCSPISGHRSVSWYQQTPGQGLQFLFEYFSETQRNKGNFPGRFSGRQFSNSRSEMNVSTLELGDSALYLCASSPGLAGGRGDTQYFGPGTRLTVL.

This clone has just a few counts. The chain uses TRBV6-1 and TRBJ1-4; D remains ambiguous. This CDR3 has 17 amino acids. The V end was cut by 2 bases, the J end by 3 bases, with 16 bases between. Germline loops: CDR1 MNHNS, CDR2 SASEGT. CDR3 sequence reads: CASSETSSGAANEKLFF. As DNA, the CDR3 is TGTGCCAGCAGTGAAACGTCTTCGGGAGCGGCTAATGAAAAACTGTTTTTT.

The chain combines TRBV15 with TRBJ1-1; weak D call: TRBD1 (6 bases). Trimming removed 4 bases at V and 1 base at J, with 10 bases between. Germline V gives CDR1 LNHNV, CDR2 YYDKDF (reference sequence). The CDR3 runs 14 residues. CDR3 DNA: TGTGCCACCAGCATTGGGGGCGCGAACACTGAAGCTTTCTTT. Amino acids: CATSIGGANTEAFF.

The chain has TRBV28 and TRBJ2-3, with 7 bases fitting TRBD2. After removal of 7 bases from V and 6 bases from J, the junction contained 10 bases not matched to a gene. Germline assignment: CDR1 MDHEN and CDR2 SYDVKM. This CDR3 has 14 amino acids. The DNA of the CDR3 is TGTGCCAGCAACTCCCCGGGACTACCGGATACGCAGTATTTT. Translation: CASNSPGLPDTQYF.

The rearrangement uses TRBV9 and TRBJ2-2; D is perhaps TRBD1 (6 bases). CDR1 and CDR2 from the germline V gene are SGDLS and YYNGEE. Trimming left V 4 bases short and J 2 bases short, with 15 bases between. CDR3 length equals 16 residues. CDR3: CASSPFGRGNTGELFF. The CDR3 DNA reads TGTGCCAGCAGCCCCTTTGGCAGGGGCAACACCGGGGAGCTGTTTTTT.

The chain recombines TRBV29-1 with TRBJ2-2; TRBD2 aligns across 11 bases. The V and J ends lost 2 bases and 4 bases, in that order; junction bases with no gene match: 3. Germline V gene sequence: CDR1 SQVTM, CDR2 ANQGSEA. The CDR3 length is 15 residues. The CDR3, as DNA: TGCAGCGTTGAAATAGCGGGGGGGCTCACCGGGGAGCTGTTTTTT. Its translation: CSVEIAGGLTGELFF.

This chain connects TRBV10-3 to TRBJ2-7, with D perhaps TRBD1 (7 bases). Looked up from germline, CDR1 is ENHRY and CDR2 is SYGVKD. This CDR3 has 15 amino acids. The ends were cut back, 7 bases at V and 2 bases at J, with 18 bases in the middle. The CDR3 sequence: CAITFGAGGTYEQYF. The CDR3 nucleotides are TGTGCCATCACCTTTGGGGCAGGGGGGACCTACGAGCAGTACTTC.